A single sample is the source of the 22 T cell receptor beta chains below, sequenced in a study of T cell repertoires in cytomegalovirus infection (dated by TCRdb to between 2018 and 2021). The sequencing machine was an Illumina HiSeq 1500. TCRdb redid the processing of the public reads, applying fastp at Q25 and MiXCR, and retained in-frame beta chains. Each CDR3 protein gets just one entry, which takes the most common genes and DNA from the rows behind it. The sample table shows a few hundred thousand distinct CDR3 sequences, and approximately 13% are seen once. Clones ranked in the top ten supply roughly 8.7% of the sample. The specimen sequenced was PBMCs. These receptors all come from a human donor in good health (CMV status not recorded). Some clones in this sample may be carry-over from other donors' samples.

CDR3 protein: CASSAPGVNPYEQYF. For the CDR3, the DNA is TGTGCCAGCAGCGCCCCCGGGGTAAACCCCTACGAGCAGTACTTC. This chain joins TRBV7-3 and TRBJ2-7; maybe TRBD2 (5 bases). The length of the CDR3 is 15 residues. CDR1 is SGHTA, CDR2 FQGTGA, per germline. With 5 bases removed from V and 2 bases from J, the gap between germline ends came to 16 bases.

The sample holds many counts of this clonotype. The J gene is TRBJ2-7, the V gene TRBV27; D not resolved. V lost 4 bases and J 2 bases, leaving 12 bases between the germline ends. The CDR3 loop spans 14 amino acids. Germline CDR1 is MNHEY and CDR2 is SMNVEV (reference sequence). CDR3 nucleotide sequence: TGTGCCAGCAGTTCAGGACGGCCACCCTACGAGCAGTACTTC. This gives the protein CASSSGRPPYEQYF.

This clonotype was found many times. The chain is built from TRBV19 and TRBJ1-1; D unclear. The V gene lost 1 base and the J gene lost 4 bases, with 13 bases spanning the gap. This CDR3 contains 15 residues. The V gene's germline CDR1 is LNHDA and CDR2 SQIVND (reference sequence). The DNA for the CDR3 is TGTGCCAGTAGTATAGTTGGTCCAGGAGGCACTGAAGCTTTCTTT. It is translated as CASSIVGPGGTEAFF. The whole variable domain, remainder taken from reference TRBV19 and TRBJ1-1, is DGGITQSPKYLFRKEGQNVTLSCEQNLNHDAMYWYRQDPGQGLRLIYYSQIVNDFQKGDIAEGYSVSREKKESFPLTVTSAQKNPTAFYLCASSIVGPGGTEAFFGQGTRLTVV.

This clonotype was observed at least ten times. The V gene is TRBV10-3, the J gene TRBJ2-1, with 7 nucleotides matching TRBD2. With V trimmed by 3 bases and J by 6 bases, 5 bases remained unmatched. CDR1 and CDR2 from the germline V gene are ENHRY and SYGVKD. The CDR3 has 14 amino acids. The CDR3: CAISDRDYSNEQFF. CDR3 DNA: TGTGCCATCAGTGACCGGGACTACAGCAATGAGCAGTTCTTC.

This clonotype was observed many times. CDR3: CASSYRDPPVLTF. CDR3 DNA sequence: TGTGCCAGCAGCTACCGGGACCCCCCCGTCCTGACTTTC. This chain joins TRBV7-2 and TRBJ2-6, with D perhaps assigned TRBD1 or TRBD2 (5 bases each). The CDR3 is made up of 13 amino acids. Germline CDR1 and CDR2: SGHTA and FQGNSA. V was pared by 4 bases and J by 12 bases, with 13 bases between.

The DNA of the CDR3 is TGTGCCAGCAGTTCGAGGGGTTTTGGCTACACCTTC. Protein sequence: CASSSRGFGYTF. This chain joins TRBV28 and TRBJ1-2, with D possibly TRBD1 on 5 matching bases. The length of the CDR3 is 12 residues. Deletions cut 4 bases from V and 7 bases from J, with 10 bases between. Germline assignment: CDR1 MDHEN and CDR2 SYDVKM.

Ten or more counts support this clonotype. V gene TRBV12-3 or TRBV12-4 combines with J gene TRBJ2-7, with D possibly called TRBD1 or TRBD2 (5 bases each). The length of the CDR3 is 15 residues. The V end was cut by 2 bases, the J end by 3 bases, with 14 bases between. The CDR3: CASSLRRGPLYEQYF. The CDR3 region has the DNA TGTGCCAGCAGTTTACGTCGGGGCCCCCTCTACGAGCAGTACTTC.

This clonotype showed up just a few times. The V and J genes are TRBV7-9 and TRBJ2-6; possible D gene TRBD2, 5 bases. Deletions cut 5 bases from V and 3 bases from J, with 23 bases between. Germline lookup yields CDR1 SEHNR and CDR2 FQNEAQ (reference sequence). The CDR3 covers 19 residues. The CDR3 sequence: CASSRPALAPEGGANVLTF. The CDR3 bases are TGTGCCAGCAGCAGACCCGCGCTAGCTCCAGAGGGTGGGGCCAACGTCCTGACTTTC.

This clonotype has at least ten counts. The rearrangement links TRBV7-2 to TRBJ1-5; no clear D gene. The CDR3 consists of 13 residues. Germline V gives CDR1 SGHTA, CDR2 FQGNSA. With 1 base removed from V and 6 bases from J, the gap between germline ends came to 7 bases. The CDR3 bases are TGTGCCAGCAGCTTAGGAGTCGGTCAGCCCCAGCATTTT. As protein: CASSLGVGQPQHF.

This clonotype was picked up many times. This chain uses TRBV6-1 with TRBJ1-1; no clear D gene. CDR1 and CDR2 from the germline V gene are MNHNS and SASEGT. V lost 2 bases, J lost 4 bases, and 17 bases lay in between. The CDR3 length is 16 residues. The CDR3, as DNA: TGTGCCAGCAGTGAATCTACTACGGTTGAGGGCACTGAAGCTTTCTTT. Translated: CASSESTTVEGTEAFF.

Ten or more counts support this clonotype. CDR3 bases: TGTGCCAGCAGTTCATCTAGAGATGGCTACACCTTC. Its protein is CASSSSRDGYTF. The chain couples TRBV28 to TRBJ1-2; D gene uncertain. CDR3 size: 12 residues. The V gene lost 4 bases and the J gene lost 6 bases, with 9 bases spanning the gap. CDR1 and CDR2 (germline): MDHEN, SYDVKM.

J is TRBJ1-1 and V is TRBV18; 9 bases map to TRBD1. The length of the CDR3 is 13 residues. CDR1 is KGHSH and CDR2 is LQKENI in the germline V gene. V was pared by 2 bases and J by 8 bases, with 3 bases of the junction left unmatched. The CDR3 nucleotides read TGTGCCAGCTCACCATCAGGACAGGGGGAAGCTTTCTTT. Protein product: CASSPSGQGEAFF. Drawing the rest from reference TRBV18 and TRBJ1-1, the complete variable domain is NAGVMQNPRHLVRRRGQEARLRCSPMKGHSHVYWYRQLPEEGLKFMVYLQKENIIDESGMPKERFSAEFPKEGPSILRIQQVVRGDSAAYFCASSPSGQGEAFFGQGTRLTVV.

The V call is TRBV6-5, the J call TRBJ2-7; TRBD1 agrees at 7 bases. This CDR3 region has 14 residues. Germline V gene sequence: CDR1 MNHEY, CDR2 SVGAGI. The V and J ends lost 5 bases and 10 bases, in that order; junction bases with no gene match: 14. The CDR3 DNA sequence: TGTGCCAGCAGTCGGGACAGCAGGGAACCCACTCAGTACTTC. It translates to CASSRDSREPTQYF.

This clonotype was detected many times. The chain couples TRBV20-1 to TRBJ1-4; 9 bases line up with TRBD1. With 4 bases clipped from V and 8 bases from J, the junction kept 5 bases outside the gene matches. There are 13 residues in the CDR3. Germline assignment: CDR1 DFQATT and CDR2 SNEGSKA (reference sequence). The CDR3 protein is CSANRGPGEKLFF. CDR3 DNA: TGCAGTGCTAACAGGGGGCCGGGGGAAAAACTGTTTTTT.

This clonotype has just a few counts. V and J are TRBV20-1 and TRBJ2-2; D possibly corresponds to TRBD1 (5 bases). In germline, CDR1 is DFQATT, CDR2 SNEGSKA (reference sequence). The length of the CDR3 is 12 residues. V was pared by 2 bases and J by 6 bases, with 7 bases between. CDR3 in DNA: TGCAGTGCTAGAAAGGGGCCCGGGGAGCTGTTTTTT. It is translated as CSARKGPGELFF.

V is TRBV6-2 or TRBV6-3 and J is TRBJ2-7; TRBD1 matches at 8 bases. J was trimmed by 3 bases and V by 8 bases; bases with no gene match: 18. CDR1 and CDR2 from the germline V gene are MNHEY and SVGEGT. The CDR3 loop spans 17 amino acids. For the CDR3, the DNA is TGTGCCAGCGGAGACGCCCGTGGGACAGGAAATCTCTACGAGCAGTACTTC. Its translation is CASGDARGTGNLYEQYF.

This clonotype was recorded at least ten times. The CDR3 region has the DNA TGTGCCAGCAGGCCCCGGGACTCCATTCCTCGCAATGAGCAGTTCTTC. This encodes CASRPRDSIPRNEQFF. The chain uses TRBV7-9 and TRBJ2-1; tentative D call: TRBD2 (6 bases). Germline V gives CDR1 SEHNR, CDR2 FQNEAQ (reference sequence). The CDR3 extends over 16 amino acids. Trimming left V 6 bases short and J 6 bases short, with 21 bases between.

This clonotype was observed many times. This chain connects TRBV10-3 to TRBJ2-1; 10 positions agree with TRBD2. Germline-derived CDR1 and CDR2 are ENHRY and SYGVKD. After removal of 2 bases from V and 7 bases from J, the junction contained 8 bases not matched to a gene. The CDR3 is made up of 16 amino acids. CDR3 coding DNA: TGTGCCATCAGTGAGACCCTAGCGGGGGCGGGGAATGAGCAGTTCTTC. Its translation: CAISETLAGAGNEQFF.

This clonotype was seen repeatedly, ten times or more. The CDR3 bases are TGTGCCAGCAGACCCGGGACAGGGGGTAACTATGGCTACACCTTC. Its translation: CASRPGTGGNYGYTF. The rearrangement joins TRBV6-6 to TRBJ1-2; 11 bases fit TRBD1. The CDR3 loop spans 15 amino acids. Germline V gives CDR1 MNHNY, CDR2 SVGAGI (reference sequence). V shed 6 bases, J shed 1 base, and the junction held 4 bases outside the gene matches.

In this sample, this clonotype turned up a few times. The chain links TRBV15 to TRBJ1-6; D remains ambiguous. The germline V and J ends were trimmed by 3 bases and 8 bases, with 14 bases remaining between them. The V gene's germline CDR1 is LNHNV and CDR2 YYDKDF (reference sequence). This CDR3 is 15 amino acids long. Written as DNA, the CDR3 is TGTGCCACCAGCAGCGCCCGGGCAGGAGATTCACCCCTCCACTTT. It specifies CATSSARAGDSPLHF.

The chain uses TRBV27 and TRBJ2-3; TRBD2 matches 12 bases. The V gene end was trimmed by 5 bases and the J gene end by 4 bases; junction bases not matched to a gene: 19. The CDR3 contains 20 residues. The germline V gene encodes CDR1 MNHEY and CDR2 SMNVEV (reference sequence). CDR3 amino acids: CASSRALSFGLAGPPDTQYF. The CDR3 bases are TGTGCCAGCAGTCGGGCGCTAAGCTTTGGACTAGCGGGGCCGCCAGATACGCAGTATTTT.

The chain employs TRBV19 and TRBJ2-7; either TRBD1 or TRBD2 may fit D (7 bases each). V was clipped by 8 bases and J by 3 bases, with 26 bases between them. The CDR3 runs to 17 residues. Germline CDR1 is LNHDA and CDR2 is SQIVND (reference sequence). DNA of the CDR3: TGTGCCAGTCCGACAAGGGGAGGGGGCTACGGAAGCTACGAGCAGTACTTC. As protein: CASPTRGGGYGSYEQYF.